These T cell receptor beta chains were read from a single sample in a study of CD8+ T cells in alopecia areata. Produced via immunoSEQ multiplex PCR; TCRdb's table is partial and in-frame only. Of 200,000 to 250,000 clones in the sample, just over 55% are singletons; the top ten hold roughly 5.3%. Input material: CD8+ T cells sorted from blood. The receptors originated from a human donor in good health. CDR3s include the opening cysteine and the closing phenylalanine or tryptophan. A D gene is named only where the DNA matches it firmly. Clone size is stated in some rows and not others, as once, few, many or a class when expanded.

D	V	J	size	DNA	CDR3
.	TRBV9	TRBJ2-1	.	TGTGCCAGCAGCGTAGACTTCGACGCTCTCCCCGTCTTC	CASSVDFDALPVF
TRBD1	TRBV7-9	TRBJ1-6	.	TGTGCCAGCAGCCCTCGGGGGACAGGATTTACCTATAATTCACCCCTCCACTTT	CASSPRGTGFTYNSPLHF
.	TRBV5-6	TRBJ1-2	many	TGTGCCAGCAGCCCCGAGGCGGGGCCGGGCTATGGCTACACCTTC	CASSPEAGPGYGYTF
TRBD1	TRBV29-1	TRBJ2-2	.	TGCAGCGTCGCTGGGCTGTTGGACAGGGGGAACGGGGAGCTGTTTTTT	CSVAGLLDRGNGELFF
.	TRBV5-1	TRBJ1-1	.	TGCGCCAGCAGCTCGACCGCTACCGAGACTGAAGCTTTCTTT	CASSSTATETEAFF
.	TRBV4-1	TRBJ2-5	.	TGCGCCAGCAGCCAAGGGACTGGCAAATCGAGTTCCCAGTACTTC	CASSQGTGKSSSQYF
.	TRBV21-1	TRBJ1-1	few	TGTGCCAGCAGCAAAGCGGACGTCGGGAAGAACACTGAAGCTTTCTTT	CASSKADVGKNTEAFF
.	TRBV15	TRBJ1-6	few	TGTGCCACCAGCAGAGATTCGGGGGGGTCAGTCAAGAATTCACCCCTCCACTTT	CATSRDSGGSVKNSPLHF
.	TRBV5-1	TRBJ2-7	.	TGCGCCAGCAGCTTGGAATCGTCGCCGGGTGGCGAGCAGTACTTC	CASSLESSPGGEQYF
.	TRBV27	TRBJ2-1	.	TGTGCCAGCACCCCAGGGCACGTGAATGAGCAGTTCTTC	CASTPGHVNEQFF
TRBD2	TRBV29-1	TRBJ2-7	.	TGCAGCGTTGAAGATCTGGCGGGGGAGTCCTACGAGCAGTACTTC	CSVEDLAGESYEQYF
TRBD2	TRBV9	TRBJ2-3	.	TGTGCCAGCAGCGCCCCAGGACTAGCGGGGGCCCCCTACACAGATACGCAGTATTTT	CASSAPGLAGAPYTDTQYF
.	TRBV18	TRBJ2-5	few	TGTGCCAGCTCACCGGGGGATCGGGAAGAGACCCAGTACTTC	CASSPGDREETQYF
.	TRBV9	TRBJ2-1	.	TGTGCCAGCAGCGCCCGCCCGACGGGTAGGAATGAGCAGTTCTTC	CASSARPTGRNEQFF
.	TRBV29-1	TRBJ2-7	.	TGCAGCGTTGAAGATCGGTACGGAGACCTCATCGCGGGCGCCTACGAGCAGTACTTC	CSVEDRYGDLIAGAYEQYF
.	TRBV4-1	TRBJ2-5	.	TGCGCCAGCAGCCAGTACCTGAGAGAGGAGACCCAGTACTTC	CASSQYLREETQYF
TRBD1	TRBV5-4	TRBJ1-2	.	TGTGCCAGCAGCTTGGCCTTACAGGGGAGCTATGGCTACACCTTC	CASSLALQGSYGYTF
.	TRBV6-1	TRBJ2-1	few	TGTGCCAGCAGTGAGGTCCTAGCGAGGGTGCAGTTCTTC	CASSEVLARVQFF
.	TRBV15	TRBJ2-2	once	TGTGCCACCCAGGCTGTAACCGGGGAGCTGTTTTTT	CATQAVTGELFF
TRBD1	TRBV7-8	TRBJ1-2	few	TGTGCCAGCAGCTCGACAGGGCTGGAGGGCTATGGCTACACCTTC	CASSSTGLEGYGYTF
.	TRBV27	TRBJ1-6	.	TGTGCCAGCAGTCCCCTGATAGGGATCTCACCCCTCCACTTT	CASSPLIGISPLHF
.	TRBV19	TRBJ1-1	.	TGTGCCAGTAGTAAGTGGGGAGTGGAAACTGAAGCTTTCTTT	CASSKWGVETEAFF
TRBD1	TRBV11-2	TRBJ1-2	.	TGTGCCAGCAGTCCAGGGGGCTATGGCTACACCTTC	CASSPGGYGYTF
TRBD2	TRBV7-9	TRBJ2-1	.	TGTGCCAGCAGCTTAGCGAGCGGGGGGTCGTCTGAGCAGTTCTTC	CASSLASGGSSEQFF
.	TRBV7-9	TRBJ1-3	few	TGTGCCAGCAGCTTTACCCGAACCTCGGGAAACACCATATATTTT	CASSFTRTSGNTIYF
.	TRBV27	TRBJ1-2	.	TGTGCCAGCGGGCCGGGTGACTATGGCTACACCTTC	CASGPGDYGYTF
.	TRBV29-1	TRBJ1-2	.	TGCAGCGTAGAGACAGTGTATGGCTACACCTTC	CSVETVYGYTF
.	TRBV5-6	TRBJ1-2	few	TGTGCCAGCAGCACCGGGACCTATGGCTACACCTTC	CASSTGTYGYTF
.	TRBV4-1	TRBJ1-1	.	TGCGCCAGCAGCCATATCGTTCGGGAGCCGGAAGCTTTCTTT	CASSHIVREPEAFF
.	TRBV15	TRBJ1-6	.	TGTGCCACCAGCACAGGGAATTCACCCCTCCACTTT	CATSTGNSPLHF
TRBD2	TRBV14	TRBJ2-6	few	TGTGCCAGCAGTCTAGCGGGGGCCACTTTTACTGGGGCCAACGTCCTGACTTTC	CASSLAGATFTGANVLTF
.	TRBV29-1	TRBJ2-5	.	TGCAGCGTTGAAGTGGACGCAGAGACCCAGTACTTC	CSVEVDAETQYF
.	TRBV6-5	TRBJ1-1	.	TGTGCCAGCAGTTTACGGGTGGGAACTGAAGCTTTCTTT	CASSLRVGTEAFF
.	TRBV5-6	TRBJ2-2	.	TGTGCCAGCAGCTTCCTAGCCACCGGGGAGCTGTTTTTT	CASSFLATGELFF
.	TRBV15	TRBJ2-1	.	TGTGCCACCAGCAGAGTACTAGCTTTTAATGAGCAGTTCTTC	CATSRVLAFNEQFF
TRBD2	TRBV7-8	TRBJ2-7	many	TGTGCCAGCAGCTGGAGTGAGAGCGGGGCAAAATACGAGCAGTACTTC	CASSWSESGAKYEQYF
.	TRBV5-4	TRBJ2-3	.	TGTGCCAGCAGCTTGGAATGGTCAGATACGCAGTATTTT	CASSLEWSDTQYF
TRBD2	TRBV7-6	TRBJ2-5	.	TGTGCCAGCAGCCTGACTAGCGGGGGAACCCAAGAGACCCAGTACTTC	CASSLTSGGTQETQYF
.	TRBV27	TRBJ2-1	.	TGTGCCAGCACTTTAGGGGGGGGAAATGAGCAGTTCTTC	CASTLGGGNEQFF
TRBD2	TRBV29-1	TRBJ2-3	.	TGCAGCGGCAGCGGGGCGAGCACAGATACGCAGTATTTT	CSGSGASTDTQYF
.	TRBV20-1	TRBJ1-1	.	TGCAGTGCTAGCCGGGACATGGAAGCTTTCTTT	CSASRDMEAFF
.	TRBV29-1	TRBJ2-2	.	TGCAGCGCCCTGAGGGGCAGCACGAACACCGGGGAGCTGTTTTTT	CSALRGSTNTGELFF
.	TRBV6-5	TRBJ1-4	.	TGTGCCAGCAGTTACGAGGGAGAAAAACTGTTTTTT	CASSYEGEKLFF
.	TRBV10-2	TRBJ1-5	.	TGCGCCAGCAGCGCGGGGGCAGGAGGAGGTCAGCCCCAGCATTTT	CASSAGAGGGQPQHF
.	TRBV13	TRBJ2-3	.	TGTGCCAGCAGCTTATCGGATACGCAGTATTTT	CASSLSDTQYF
.	TRBV4-1	TRBJ1-5	.	TGCGCCAGCAGCCTTAGGGGGGCAGGCAATCAGCCCCAGCATTTT	CASSLRGAGNQPQHF
.	TRBV30	TRBJ2-5	few	TGTGCCTGGAGACGCGGTGCCACCAAATCGGAGACCCAGTACTTC	CAWRRGATKSETQYF
.	TRBV23-1	TRBJ1-2	.	TGCGCCAGCCCCGGGCCGGAGACAAACTATGGCTACACCTTC	CASPGPETNYGYTF
TRBD2	TRBV6-1	TRBJ2-1	.	TGTGCCAGCACCCCTACTAGCGGGGGGGCAGGTGAGCAGTTCTTC	CASTPTSGGAGEQFF
.	TRBV4-1	TRBJ2-5	.	TGCGCCAGCAGCTCTATGGATAGGCAAGAGACCCAGTACTTC	CASSSMDRQETQYF
.	TRBV5-8	TRBJ2-7	many	TGTGCCAGCAGTCCGAGGGCAGGCTACGAGCAGTACTTC	CASSPRAGYEQYF
.	TRBV15	TRBJ1-1	.	TGTGCCACCAGCAACCGTTTCGGGATGACTGAAGCTTTCTTT	CATSNRFGMTEAFF
TRBD2	TRBV2	TRBJ2-1	once	TGTGCCAGCGGACTAGCGTCTCACAATGAGCAGTTCTTC	CASGLASHNEQFF
TRBD1	TRBV6-5	TRBJ2-1	once	TGTGCCAGCAGTTACGGGACAGCGAATGAGCAGTTCTTC	CASSYGTANEQFF
.	TRBV4-1	TRBJ2-2	.	TGCGCCAGCAGTCACGGGTCCCTCTCCGGGGAGCTGTTTTTT	CASSHGSLSGELFF
.	TRBV7-9	TRBJ2-3	few	TGTGCCAGCACCGTAGCTTTGGATACGCAGTATTTT	CASTVALDTQYF
.	TRBV27	TRBJ1-5	.	TGTGCCAGCAGTGGGGGAGGCAATCAGCCCCAGCATTTT	CASSGGGNQPQHF
.	TRBV11-2	TRBJ2-7	.	TGTGCCAGCAGCTTAAGTAACGAGCAGTACTTC	CASSLSNEQYF
.	TRBV7-9	TRBJ1-4	few	TGTGCCACCCCGGCTTTTGTGGGCCAGGATGAAAAACTGTTTTTT	CATPAFVGQDEKLFF
TRBD1	TRBV29-1	TRBJ2-7	.	TGCAGCGTTGTGGACAGGGGAAGGGCAATCTCTTACGAGCAGTACTTC	CSVVDRGRAISYEQYF